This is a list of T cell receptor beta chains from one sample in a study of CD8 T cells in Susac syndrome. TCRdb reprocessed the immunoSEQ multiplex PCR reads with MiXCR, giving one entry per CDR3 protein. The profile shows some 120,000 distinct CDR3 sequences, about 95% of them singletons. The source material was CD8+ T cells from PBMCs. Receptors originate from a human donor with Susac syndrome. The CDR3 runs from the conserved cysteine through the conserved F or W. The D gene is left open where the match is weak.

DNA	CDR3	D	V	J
TGTGCCAGCAGTGAGGCGGGGGGTATGGACATTCAGTACTTC	CASSEAGGMDIQYF	TRBD2	TRBV6-4	TRBJ2-4
TGTGCCAGCCGATTAAGGGGCCAAGAGACCCAGTACTTC	CASRLRGQETQYF	-	TRBV27	TRBJ2-5
TGTGCCAGCTCATCACTAGGGACGTTACAAGAGACCCAGTACTTC	CASSSLGTLQETQYF	-	TRBV18	TRBJ2-5
TGTGCCAGTAGTGCCCTGGGACTAGCGGGGGCCCAAGAGACCCAGTACTTC	CASSALGLAGAQETQYF	TRBD2	TRBV19	TRBJ2-5
TGTGCCAGCACCATAGAACAGGGTAACCAAGAGACCCAGTACTTC	CASTIEQGNQETQYF	-	TRBV6-5	TRBJ2-5
TGTGCCAGCAATCGAGGGGGGTCGGGCTCTGGGGCCAACGTCCTGACTTTC	CASNRGGSGSGANVLTF	-	TRBV6-1	TRBJ2-6
TGTGCCAGCAGCCAAGATTGGGGCGGGCGATACCGCACAGATACGCAGTATTTT	CASSQDWGGRYRTDTQYF	-	TRBV3-1	TRBJ2-3
TGTGCTAGTGGTTTGACCCCGTCCGGGACAGAAGTCACAGATACGCAGTATTTT	CASGLTPSGTEVTDTQYF	TRBD1	TRBV12-5	TRBJ2-3
TGTGCCAGCAGCCAAGAGATTGGACTAGCGGACTTCACAGATACGCAGTATTTT	CASSQEIGLADFTDTQYF	TRBD2	TRBV3-1	TRBJ2-3
TGCGCCAGCAGCCAGGGCTGGTCGACAGGCACCTCGGGCGGCTACACCTTC	CASSQGWSTGTSGGYTF	-	TRBV4-1	TRBJ1-2
TGTGCCAGCAGCCCGCCAACGTGGCCCGGGGGCACTGAAGCTTTCTTT	CASSPPTWPGGTEAFF	-	TRBV7-3	TRBJ1-1
TGTGCCAGCAGCCAACCGGGACAGGCTGAAGCTTTCTTT	CASSQPGQAEAFF	TRBD1	TRBV4-2	TRBJ1-1
TGTGCCAGCAGTGAGAGGCGACAGGGGGTCGAGCAGTACTTC	CASSERRQGVEQYF	TRBD1	TRBV6-1	TRBJ2-7
TGTGCCATCAGTGAGTCTACGGGCGAGCAGTACTTC	CAISESTGEQYF	-	TRBV10-3	TRBJ2-7
TGTGCCAGCAGTTACAGCAGAACGAAGCAGCCCCAGCATTTT	CASSYSRTKQPQHF	-	TRBV6-5	TRBJ1-5
TGTGCTAGCAGCTCCCCCAACACCGGGGAGCTGTTTTTT	CASSSPNTGELFF	-	TRBV7-7	TRBJ2-2
TGTGCCAGCAGCTTAGACCCCGCCCGTAGCAGAAGGTCACCCCTCCACTTT	CASSLDPARSRRSPLHF	-	TRBV11-2	TRBJ1-6
TGTGCCAGTAGTATCGGGGACAGACTCAATGAGCAGTTCTTC	CASSIGDRLNEQFF	TRBD1	TRBV19	TRBJ2-1
TGCAGCGTTGAAGAGGGGGGGCCTCACGAGCAGTACTTC	CSVEEGGPHEQYF	-	TRBV29-1	TRBJ2-7
TGTGCCAGCAGCCCCCAGGACAGTCAAGAGACCCAGTACTTC	CASSPQDSQETQYF	-	TRBV5-4	TRBJ2-5
TGTGCCAGCAGCCCCGAGCTAACCCAAGAGACCCAGTACTTC	CASSPELTQETQYF	-	TRBV7-8	TRBJ2-5
TGCAGTGCTAGGGGGGGGGCTAGCGGAGCCCAAGAGACCCAGTACTTC	CSARGGASGAQETQYF	-	TRBV20-1	TRBJ2-5
TGTGCCAGCAGACAGACTAGCGGGAGGAGAAATGAGCAGTTCTTC	CASRQTSGRRNEQFF	TRBD2	TRBV6-2/TRBV6-3	TRBJ2-1
TGTGCCAGCAGTCCCACGGCAGGGGAATCTGGAAACACCATATATTTT	CASSPTAGESGNTIYF	-	TRBV28	TRBJ1-3
TGTGCCAGCAGCTTAGGTAACGAGCAGTACTTC	CASSLGNEQYF	-	TRBV7-9	TRBJ2-7
TGTGCCAGCTCACCTGACAGGGGGCCGGTTGAAGCTTTCTTT	CASSPDRGPVEAFF	TRBD1	TRBV18	TRBJ1-1
TGTGCCAGCTCACCCTTGGCGGGGTTCCCCGGGGAGCTGTTTTTT	CASSPLAGFPGELFF	-	TRBV18	TRBJ2-2
TGTGCCAGTAGTATAGATACAGGAGCGGAGGATACGCAGTATTTT	CASSIDTGAEDTQYF	-	TRBV19	TRBJ2-3
TGTGCCAGCAGCCCACGACAGGGGTCCAACGTCCTGACTTTC	CASSPRQGSNVLTF	TRBD1	TRBV7-9	TRBJ2-6
TGTGCCGTCCGACCCGGGGAGAACTATGGCTACACCTTC	CAVRPGENYGYTF	-	TRBV24-1	TRBJ1-2